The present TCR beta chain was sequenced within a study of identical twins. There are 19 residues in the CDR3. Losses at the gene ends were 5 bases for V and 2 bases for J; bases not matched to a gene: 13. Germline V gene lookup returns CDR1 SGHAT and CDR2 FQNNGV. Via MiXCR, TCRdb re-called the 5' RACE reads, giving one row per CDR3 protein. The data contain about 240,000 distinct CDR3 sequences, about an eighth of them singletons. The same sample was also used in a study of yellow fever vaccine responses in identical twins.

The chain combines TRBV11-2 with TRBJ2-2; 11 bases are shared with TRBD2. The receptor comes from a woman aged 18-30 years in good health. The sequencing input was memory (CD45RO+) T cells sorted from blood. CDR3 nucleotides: TGTGCCAGCAGCCAACAGGGGGGGGGACTAGCGGACAACACCGGGGAGCTGTTTTTT. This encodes CASSQQGGGLADNTGELFF.